This is a list of T cell receptor beta chains from one sample in a study of control samples from healthy donors and cancer patients. TCRdb keeps only in-frame clones here, not all; method: immunoSEQ multiplex PCR. This sample carries about 140,000 clones, less than 95% of them seen once, and the ten largest clones take 5.5% to 9%. Sequencing input: blood. These TCRs come from a man aged 18-30 years in good health. Both conserved end residues are part of each CDR3. Fields, in order: CDR3 protein, CDR3 DNA, D gene, J gene, CDR3 length, V gene, clone size. A D gene is named only where the DNA matches it firmly. Some rows mark clone size as missing; the rest say once, few, many or name a class of expanded clone.

CASSPDRASSYEQYF | TGTGCCAGCTCACCTGACAGGGCGAGCTCCTACGAGCAGTACTTC | TRBD1 | TRBJ2-7 | 15 | TRBV18 | NA
CSASYGLNTEAFF | TGCAGTGCTAGTTATGGGTTGAACACTGAAGCTTTCTTT | NA | TRBJ1-1 | 13 | TRBV20-1 | NA
CASSPSGTPGEKLFF | TGTGCCAGCAGCCCTTCCGGGACCCCAGGGGAAAAACTGTTTTTT | NA | TRBJ1-4 | 15 | TRBV13 | few
CASSTSLGGYTF | TGTGCCAGCAGCACCAGTCTAGGTGGCTACACCTTC | NA | TRBJ1-2 | 12 | TRBV11-2 | NA
CASGLSQGARTEAFF | TGTGCTAGTGGTTTGTCACAGGGGGCGAGGACTGAAGCTTTCTTT | TRBD1 | TRBJ1-1 | 15 | TRBV12-5 | NA
CASSSFGPPSYNEQFF | TGTGCCAGCAGTTCGTTCGGACCCCCCTCCTACAATGAGCAGTTCTTC | NA | TRBJ2-1 | 16 | TRBV27 | NA
CASSMRQGSTNTEAFF | TGTGCCAGTAGTATGAGACAGGGGAGTACGAACACTGAAGCTTTCTTT | TRBD1 | TRBJ1-1 | 16 | TRBV19 | few
CASSAVRAEFDGYTF | TGCGCCAGCAGCGCCGTCAGGGCGGAATTCGATGGCTACACCTTC | NA | TRBJ1-2 | 15 | TRBV10-2 | NA
CASSITALSSYNEQFF | TGTGCCAGTAGTATTACTGCACTAAGCTCCTACAATGAGCAGTTCTTC | NA | TRBJ2-1 | 16 | TRBV19 | NA
CASSLVRGTRENTEAFF | TGTGCCAGCAGCTTGGTTCGGGGAACGCGGGAGAACACTGAAGCTTTCTTT | NA | TRBJ1-1 | 17 | TRBV5-8 | NA
CAISLAGPTYNEQFF | TGTGCCATCAGCTTAGCGGGGCCAACCTACAATGAGCAGTTCTTC | TRBD2 | TRBJ2-1 | 15 | TRBV10-3 | NA
CASSPSFGQGSSGNTIYF | TGTGCCAGCTCACCATCTTTTGGACAGGGGAGCTCTGGAAACACCATATATTTT | TRBD1 | TRBJ1-3 | 18 | TRBV18 | NA
CASSFRTSEKETQYF | TGTGCCAGCAGCTTCCGGACTAGCGAGAAAGAGACCCAGTACTTC | TRBD2 | TRBJ2-5 | 15 | TRBV5-6 | NA
CASSPKQGAYEQYF | TGCGCCAGCAGCCCCAAACAGGGGGCCTACGAGCAGTACTTC | TRBD1 | TRBJ2-7 | 14 | TRBV5-1 | NA
CASRTGGYEQYF | TGTGCCAGCAGGACGGGGGGCTACGAGCAGTACTTC | TRBD2 | TRBJ2-7 | 12 | TRBV6-5 | NA
CASSPGQGVVNTEAFF | TGTGCCAGCTCACCGGGACAGGGGGTGGTGAACACTGAAGCTTTCTTT | TRBD1 | TRBJ1-1 | 16 | TRBV18 | NA
CASSLTGQPQHF | TGTGCCAGCAGCCTAACGGGACAGCCCCAGCATTTT | NA | TRBJ1-5 | 12 | TRBV21-1 | NA
CASSLGGASGTQYF | TGTGCCAGCAGTTTGGGCGGGGCGTCAGGTACGCAGTATTTT | NA | TRBJ2-3 | 14 | TRBV2 | once
CASSAVAGVVTGELFF | TGTGCCAGCAGCGCCGTAGCGGGGGTTGTCACCGGGGAGCTGTTTTTT | TRBD2 | TRBJ2-2 | 16 | TRBV7-2 | NA
CASSEAPGGNYGYTF | TGTGCCAGCAGTGAAGCGCCGGGCGGTAACTATGGCTACACCTTC | NA | TRBJ1-2 | 15 | TRBV2 | NA
CASSPMRVTEAFF | TGTGCCAGCAGTCCAATGAGGGTGACTGAAGCTTTCTTT | NA | TRBJ1-1 | 13 | TRBV12-3/TRBV12-4 | NA
CASSTLGTELAFF | TGTGCCAGCAGTACCCTCGGGACAGAATTAGCTTTCTTT | TRBD1 | TRBJ1-1 | 13 | TRBV6-5 | NA
CASSGLAGVGQFF | TGTGCCAGCAGTGGCCTAGCGGGGGTTGGGCAGTTCTTC | TRBD2 | TRBJ2-1 | 13 | TRBV2 | once
CASSRTSGGSDTQYF | TGTGCCAGCAGCCGGACTAGCGGGGGGTCAGATACGCAGTATTTT | TRBD2 | TRBJ2-3 | 15 | TRBV5-6 | once
CASRTQGVHEQYF | TGTGCCAGCAGAACGCAGGGGGTCCACGAGCAGTACTTC | TRBD1 | TRBJ2-7 | 13 | TRBV28 | NA
CASSESTDTQYF | TGTGCCAGCAGTGAATCCACAGATACGCAGTATTTT | NA | TRBJ2-3 | 12 | TRBV2 | NA
CASSPGSLAETQYF | TGTGCCAGCAGCCCCGGCTCTCTTGCGGAGACCCAGTACTTC | NA | TRBJ2-5 | 14 | TRBV28 | NA
CASSLVTGGTEAFF | TGCGCCAGCAGCTTGGTGACAGGGGGGACTGAAGCTTTCTTT | TRBD1 | TRBJ1-1 | 14 | TRBV5-1 | NA
CATSRTDNSPLHF | TGTGCCACCAGCAGAACAGATAATTCACCCCTCCACTTT | NA | TRBJ1-6 | 13 | TRBV15 | NA
CASSFLGVEQYF | TGTGCCAGCAGCTTTTTGGGAGTCGAGCAGTACTTC | NA | TRBJ2-7 | 12 | TRBV11-1 | NA
CATPKGWRDGYTF | TGTGCCACCCCAAAAGGGTGGAGGGATGGCTACACCTTC | NA | TRBJ1-2 | 13 | TRBV21-1 | NA
CASSDSTGNQPQHF | TGTGCCAGCAGTGACTCGACAGGGAATCAGCCCCAGCATTTT | TRBD1 | TRBJ1-5 | 14 | TRBV6-4 | NA
CASSQGDYGYTF | TGTGCCAGCAGCCAGGGGGACTATGGCTACACCTTC | TRBD1 | TRBJ1-2 | 12 | TRBV5-6 | NA
CASSFAAGGNQPQHF | TGTGCCAGCAGTTTTGCGGCGGGAGGCAATCAGCCCCAGCATTTT | NA | TRBJ1-5 | 15 | TRBV27 | NA
CASSQALGGTEAFF | TGCGCCAGCAGCCAAGCCCTAGGGGGCACTGAAGCTTTCTTT | NA | TRBJ1-1 | 14 | TRBV4-3 | NA
CASSLVGGDTDTQYF | TGCGCCAGCAGCTTGGTCGGGGGGGACACAGATACGCAGTATTTT | TRBD2 | TRBJ2-3 | 15 | TRBV5-1 | once
CASSQEQGAWTEAFF | TGCGCCAGCAGCCAAGAGCAGGGGGCATGGACTGAAGCTTTCTTT | TRBD1 | TRBJ1-1 | 15 | TRBV4-1 | NA
CASSGGGGSPLHF | TGTGCCAGCAGTGGGGGGGGTGGTTCACCCCTCCACTTT | NA | TRBJ1-6 | 13 | TRBV2 | NA
CASSFRRGEPQHF | TGTGCCAGCAGCTTCCGGAGGGGGGAGCCCCAGCATTTT | NA | TRBJ1-5 | 13 | TRBV7-9 | NA
CASSQETGGTEAFF | TGTGCCAGCAGCCAAGAAACAGGGGGCACTGAAGCTTTCTTT | TRBD1 | TRBJ1-1 | 14 | TRBV3-1/TRBV3-2 | NA
CASSPPLGVGEQYF | TGTGCCAGCTCACCACCGTTAGGGGTGGGCGAGCAGTACTTC | NA | TRBJ2-7 | 14 | TRBV18 | NA